Detailed here is one TCR beta chain. Its antigen is unidentified. At the DNA level, this CDR3 is encoded by other sequences in the same sample as well. The sample comes from a study of CD8+ T cells in alopecia areata. Trimming took 0 bases from V and 2 from J, leaving 2 bases between them. The CDR3 extends over 12 amino acids. Germline V lookup: CDR1 SGDLS, CDR2 YYNGEE. Overall study results and limits: TCR sharing was clearer in mice than between patients, perhaps partly owing to patient HLA diversity.

Alopecia areata patients gave lesional scalp punch biopsies and peripheral blood samples. The sorting of PBMCs gave CD4+ and CD8+ T cells. Sequencing used cDNA as its template, made by extracting RNA and reverse transcribing it. This table comes from immunoSEQ multiplex PCR, and its TCRdb copy is limited to in-frame clones, with some not included. The table lists about 56,000 clones, around 96% of them singletons. The chain recombines TRBV9 with TRBJ2-5, with D hard to call. This clonotype was obtained from a human donor with alopecia areata. The sample here was CD8+ T cells sorted from blood, taken at week 0. This chain's CDR3 is CASSVEQETQYF. CDR3 in DNA: TGTGCCAGCAGCGTAGAACAAGAGACCCAGTACTTC.